One sample yielded the 17 T cell receptor beta chains listed below, sequenced in a study of T cell repertoires in cytomegalovirus infection. Each CDR3 protein gets one entry after TCRdb re-called the reads with MiXCR. The table has 150,000 to 200,000 distinct CDR3 sequences, about 20% seen once. No cognate antigen is known for these TCRs. This material consisted of CD8+ T cells from cultured PBMCs, taken from culture after CMV antigen stimulation. Receptors originate from a human donor in good health (CMV status not recorded). Some clones in this sample may be carry-over from other donors' samples.

This clonotype was found a few times. The chain has TRBV12-3 or TRBV12-4 and TRBJ1-3; D perhaps matches TRBD1 (6 bases). The CDR3 loop spans 14 amino acids. V lost 6 bases to trimming and J lost 3 bases, with 12 bases between them. The CDR3 DNA reads TGTGCCAGCAGACCGTTCAGGGGTGGAAACACCATATATTTT. Protein sequence: CASRPFRGGNTIYF.

The chain employs TRBV7-2 and TRBJ1-1; D remains ambiguous. V was shortened by 3 bases and J by 0 bases, with 8 bases between the two germline ends. This CDR3 spans 14 amino acids. Germline V gene sequence: CDR1 SGHTA, CDR2 FQGNSA. The DNA of the CDR3 is TGTGCCAGCAGCTTTACAGAGCTGAACACTGAAGCTTTCTTT. Protein product: CASSFTELNTEAFF.

This clonotype was found a few times. The chain has TRBV4-1 and TRBJ2-7, with D hard to call. Germline assignment: CDR1 MGHRA and CDR2 YSYEKL. The CDR3 is made up of 16 amino acids. V was pared by 2 bases and J by 2 bases, with 16 bases between. The CDR3 DNA reads as TGCGCCAGCAGCCAATTGGTGGGCCCAGGAACCTACGAGCAGTACTTC. It yields the protein CASSQLVGPGTYEQYF.

This clonotype was detected a few times. V usage is TRBV6-2 or TRBV6-3 and J usage is TRBJ2-7; maybe TRBD1 (6 bases). This CDR3 is 17 amino acids long. Trimming took off 5 bases at V and 0 bases at J, with 20 bases between the two ends. Germline V lookup: CDR1 MNHEY, CDR2 SVGEGT. CDR3 coding DNA: TGTGCCAGCAGTACACGAAAGGACAGTAGTAACTCCTACGAGCAGTACTTC. Its translation: CASSTRKDSSNSYEQYF.

This chain uses TRBV4-3 with TRBJ2-7; 8 nucleotides align to TRBD1. Losses at the gene ends were 1 base for V and 4 bases for J; bases not matched to a gene: 3. This CDR3 comprises 14 residues. The V gene's germline CDR1 is LGHNA and CDR2 YSLEER. CDR3 nucleotides: TGCGCCAGCAGCCAAGTAACAGGGGGGTACGAGCAGTACTTC. Protein product: CASSQVTGGYEQYF.

V and J are TRBV2 and TRBJ1-2; D remains unclear. The CDR3 loop spans 10 amino acids. Germline V lookup: CDR1 SNHLY, CDR2 FYNNEI. V lost 6 bases and J lost 8, with 7 bases in between. CDR3 nucleotide sequence: TGTGCCAGCAGGAGTATCGGCTACACCTTC. Translation gives CASRSIGYTF.

This clonotype was seen a handful of times. The chain couples TRBV12-3 or TRBV12-4 to TRBJ2-7; perhaps TRBD1 as D (5 bases). This CDR3 contains 13 residues. V lost 4 bases and J 3 bases, leaving 10 bases between the germline ends. CDR3: CASSWGMSYEQYF. Here the CDR3 DNA reads TGTGCCAGCAGTTGGGGCATGAGCTACGAGCAGTACTTC.

V usage is TRBV4-1 and J usage is TRBJ1-3; D is uncertain. CDR1 is MGHRA and CDR2 is YSYEKL in the germline V gene. The V and J ends lost 2 bases and 7 bases respectively, with 6 bases between them. The CDR3 has 12 residues. The CDR3 here is CASSQIQNTIYF. In DNA form, the CDR3 reads TGCGCCAGCAGCCAAATACAGAACACCATATATTTT.

This clonotype was counted ten times or more. The gene calls are TRBV12-3 or TRBV12-4 and TRBJ2-3; the D is unclear. The CDR3 covers 11 residues. V dropped 6 bases and J dropped 3 bases, with 4 bases sitting between them. DNA of the CDR3: TGTGCCAGCAGGTATACAGATACGCAGTATTTT. Residues: CASRYTDTQYF.

There are a few counts of this clonotype. The chain couples TRBV2 to TRBJ2-7; 7 nucleotides align to TRBD1. The CDR3 sequence is 14 residues long. Trimming cost V 6 bases and J 3 bases; bases outside gene matches: 8. The V gene's germline CDR1 is SNHLY and CDR2 FYNNEI. CDR3 amino acids: CASRIVQGLYEQYF. The CDR3 DNA is TGTGCCAGCAGAATTGTACAGGGGCTCTACGAGCAGTACTTC.

The sample holds a few counts of this clonotype. The chain has TRBV28 and TRBJ2-5; D uncertain. The V and J ends lost 5 bases and 6 bases respectively, with 10 bases between them. The length of the CDR3 is 12 residues. Germline V gene data show CDR1 as MDHEN and CDR2 as SYDVKM. CDR3: CASSHLPKTQYF. The CDR3 region has the DNA TGTGCCAGCAGTCACCTCCCAAAGACCCAGTACTTC.

This clonotype has a handful of counts. The V and J genes are TRBV4-1 and TRBJ1-2; D unresolved. The germline V and J ends were trimmed by 1 base and 4 bases, with 7 bases remaining between them. CDR1 is MGHRA, CDR2 YSYEKL, per germline. CDR3 length: 13 amino acids. The CDR3 DNA follows: TGCGCCAGCAGCCAAGTGACGGGCTATGGCTACACCTTC. It yields the protein CASSQVTGYGYTF.

The DNA for the CDR3 is TGTGCCAGCAGCCTCTATCGAGGAGATGAGCAGTTCTTC. Translating gives CASSLYRGDEQFF. The V gene is TRBV6-2 or TRBV6-3, the J gene TRBJ2-1; D unresolved. Trimming shortened V by 6 bases and J by 8 bases, and 14 bases separated the two germline ends. This CDR3 is built from 13 residues. In germline, CDR1 is MNHEY, CDR2 SVGEGT.

This clonotype was detected only a few times. This chain connects TRBV29-1 to TRBJ2-3; D remains unclear. Between the trimmed V and J ends, which lost 0 bases and 0 bases, there was a span of 10 bases. CDR3 length: 15 residues. CDR1 and CDR2 (germline): SQVTM, ANQGSEA. CDR3 coding DNA: TGCAGCGTTGAAGAAGAAAGACACAGCACAGATACGCAGTATTTT. It codes for CSVEEERHSTDTQYF.

The chain employs TRBV15 and TRBJ2-1, with TRBD1 matching 7 bases. From germline, CDR1 is LNHNV and CDR2 YYDKDF (reference sequence). Trimming took 3 bases from V and 6 from J; bases not matched to a gene: 5. The CDR3 covers 14 residues. The DNA of the CDR3 is TGTGCCACCAGCAGCCAGGGGGATTCCAATGAGCAGTTCTTC. Its protein is CATSSQGDSNEQFF.

This clonotype came up a few times. V gene TRBV7-9 combines with J gene TRBJ1-3; 9 bases fit TRBD1. V lost 11 bases, J lost 8 bases, and 10 bases stayed unmatched. Germline assignment: CDR1 SEHNR and CDR2 FQNEAQ (reference sequence). The CDR3 is 13 residues long. The CDR3, as DNA: TGTGCCGCCTCAGGACAGGGGTATGACACCATATATTTT. Protein sequence: CAASGQGYDTIYF.

V and J are TRBV2 and TRBJ1-2, with 7 bases aligning to TRBD1. Germline V gene lookup returns CDR1 SNHLY and CDR2 FYNNEI. Losses at the gene ends were 3 bases for V and 2 bases for J; bases not matched to a gene: 0. This CDR3 contains 13 residues. CDR3 amino acids: CASSDRGNYGYTF. CDR3 sequence (DNA): TGTGCCAGCAGTGACAGGGGGAACTATGGCTACACCTTC.